The 14 T cell receptor beta chains below all came from one sample that was sequenced in a study of blood T cells in healthy people across ages. The authors ran a second PCR of about 6 to 11 cycles using a sample-barcoded 5' primer and a J-beta primer mix. TCRdb used MiXCR to reprocess the 5' RACE reads, holding one entry per CDR3 protein. The repertoire holds about 1.5 million distinct CDR3 sequences, with approximately 39% as singletons. Sequences were obtained from blood. The receptors derive from a young woman in good health.

This clonotype was observed a single time. A read error may account for a junction end that differs from germline. This chain links TRBV6-1 with TRBJ2-7; 10 nucleotides match TRBD1. Looked up from germline, CDR1 is MNHNS and CDR2 is SASEGT. The CDR3 extends over 16 amino acids. Here the CDR3 DNA reads TGTGTCAGCAAACAAGAGGGACAGGGGAGCTCCTACGAGCAGTACTTC. The encoded protein is CVSKQEGQGSSYEQYF.

V is TRBV9 and J is TRBJ2-1; TRBD1 matches 8 bases. The J call is uncertain, as TRBJ2-7 better fits the DNA end. The CDR3 spans 13 residues. Germline assignment: CDR1 SGDLS and CDR2 YYNGEE. The CDR3 nucleotides read TGTGCCAGCAGCGGCCGGGACAGGAATGAGCAGTACTTC. Its translation is CASSGRDRNEQYF.

This clonotype was seen only a few times. V is TRBV29-1 and J is TRBJ1-1, with D unresolved. Germline V CDR1 and CDR2: SQVTM, ANQGSEA. The CDR3 sequence is 13 residues long. The V end lost 6 bases, the J end lost 5 bases, and 16 bases lay between the germline ends. The CDR3 DNA reads as TGCAGCGTGGAGGATTCAGGAAGGACTGAAGCTTTCTTT. It translates to CSVEDSGRTEAFF.

Only a few counts were recorded for this clonotype. The J gene is TRBJ2-7, the V gene TRBV29-1; D tentatively reads TRBD1 or TRBD2 (5 bases each). Germline V gives CDR1 SQVTM, CDR2 ANQGSEA. Trimming removed 5 bases from V and 7 bases from J, with 18 bases in between. This CDR3 comprises 13 residues. The CDR3 DNA reads TGCAGCGTTAGTAAGGGGACGACGGATGAGCAGTACTTC. Amino acids: CSVSKGTTDEQYF.

This clonotype was counted at least ten times. This chain joins TRBV12-3 or TRBV12-4 and TRBJ2-7, with D unresolved. The CDR3 length is 12 residues. V was cut by 3 bases and J by 3 bases, with 6 bases left in between. The DNA of the CDR3 is TGTGCCAGCAGTTTCGACTGCTACGAGCAGTACTTC. Amino acids: CASSFDCYEQYF.

Turning to this clonotype: This likely comes from a read error, as the CDR3 has no conserved phenylalanine or tryptophan at its end. This chain connects TRBV27 to TRBJ2-7; a weak D match, TRBD1 (5 bases). The CDR3 length is 14 residues. V was pared by 2 bases and J by 4 bases, with 12 bases between. Germline CDR1 reads MNHEY; CDR2 reads SMNVEV (reference sequence). CDR3 coding DNA: TGTGCCAGCAGTTTACCAGGGAAACTTTACGAGCAGTACTTA. Amino acid sequence: CASSLPGKLYEQYL.

The DNA for the CDR3 is TGTGCCAGCAGCCAATTTCTCTCCTACAATGAGCAGTTCTTC. Its protein is CASSQFLSYNEQFF. The V call is TRBV4-2, the J call TRBJ2-1; D uncertain. Germline CDR1 is LGHNA and CDR2 is YNFKEQ. Trimming took 2 bases from V and 0 from J, leaving 5 bases between them. This CDR3 has 14 residues.

The V and J genes are TRBV4-1 and TRBJ2-1; 12 nucleotides agree with TRBD2. V gave up 4 bases and J gave up 8 bases; unmatched junction bases: 9. CDR3 length: 16 amino acids. Germline CDR1 is MGHRA and CDR2 is YSYEKL. The CDR3 bases are TGCGCCAGCAGCCGCTTAACTAGCGGGGGGCTATATGAGCAGTTCTTC. Translating gives CASSRLTSGGLYEQFF.

A few counts support this clonotype. The chain couples TRBV7-2 to TRBJ2-2; D may be TRBD2 (6 bases). The V end was cut by 2 bases, the J end by 3 bases, with 10 bases between. Germline-derived CDR1 and CDR2 are SGHTA and FQGNSA. CDR3 length: 15 amino acids. CDR3 residues: CASSLRLADTGELFF. CDR3 DNA sequence: TGTGCCAGCAGCTTAAGGTTAGCGGACACCGGGGAGCTGTTTTTT. The variable domain in full, with the rest retrieved from reference TRBV7-2 and TRBJ2-2, is GAGVSQSPSNKVTEKGKDVELRCDPISGHTALYWYRQSLGQGLEFLIYFQGNSAPDKSGLPSDRFSAERTGGSVSTLTIQRTQQEDSAVYLCASSLRLADTGELFFGEGSRLTVL.

The chain links TRBV13 to TRBJ2-4, with D perhaps TRBD1 or TRBD2 (6 bases each). The J call is in doubt because the DNA end fits TRBJ2-7 better. The CDR3 spans 15 residues. The germline V gene encodes CDR1 PRHDT and CDR2 FYEKMQ (reference sequence). The CDR3 reads CASSSRLQGRYEQYF. CDR3 bases: TGTGCCAGCAGCTCTCGGCTGCAGGGGAGGTACGAGCAGTACTTC.

The CDR3: CASSLAPGPPYGYTF. CDR3 DNA: TGTGCCAGCAGCTTAGCGCCGGGACCGCCCTACGGCTACACCTTC. The chain is built from TRBV7-8 and TRBJ1-2, with D possibly matching TRBD1 (5 bases). This CDR3 contains 15 residues. Germline CDR1 reads SGHVS; CDR2 reads FQNEAQ. The V gene lost 0 bases and the J gene lost 8 bases, with 16 bases spanning the gap. Together with reference TRBV7-8 and TRBJ1-2, the CDR3 gives the full variable domain: GAGVSQSPRYKVAKRGQDVALRCDPISGHVSLFWYQQALGQGPEFLTYFQNEAQLDKSGLPSDRFFAERPEGSVSTLKIQRTQQEDSAVYLCASSLAPGPPYGYTFGSGTRLTVV.

This clonotype was picked up many times. The genes are TRBV18 and TRBJ1-1; possible D gene TRBD1, 5 bases. Trimming removed 8 bases at V and 0 bases at J, with 10 bases between. Per the germline V gene, CDR1 is KGHSH and CDR2 is LQKENI. This CDR3 is built from 13 residues. The CDR3 sequence is CASSQTVNTEAFF. CDR3 in DNA: TGTGCCAGCAGCCAGACAGTGAACACTGAAGCTTTCTTT.

Turning to this clonotype: Possible read error: a much larger clone is one base away. The rearrangement uses TRBV4-2 and TRBJ2-1; 10 bases are a match to TRBD2. The CDR3 sequence is 16 residues long. Germline loops: CDR1 LGHNA, CDR2 YNFKEQ. The CDR3 sequence: CASNQLTSGSPNEQFF. DNA for the CDR3: TGTGCCAGCAACCAATTGACTAGCGGGTCACCCAATGAGCAGTTCTTC.

This clonotype was observed a few times. The chain is built from TRBV5-1 and TRBJ1-3; D might be TRBD1 (5 bases). Trimming pared 4 bases from V and 8 bases from J, leaving 13 bases between. The CDR3 length is 13 residues. Germline assignment: CDR1 SGHRS and CDR2 YFSETQ. CDR3 in amino acids: CASSPQGGDTIYF. The CDR3 region has the DNA TGCGCCAGCAGCCCCCAGGGAGGAGACACCATATATTTT. The variable domain in full, with the rest retrieved from reference TRBV5-1 and TRBJ1-3, is KAGVTQTPRYLIKTRGQQVTLSCSPISGHRSVSWYQQTPGQGLQFLFEYFSETQRNKGNFPGRFSGRQFSNSRSEMNVSTLELGDSALYLCASSPQGGDTIYFGEGSWLTVV.